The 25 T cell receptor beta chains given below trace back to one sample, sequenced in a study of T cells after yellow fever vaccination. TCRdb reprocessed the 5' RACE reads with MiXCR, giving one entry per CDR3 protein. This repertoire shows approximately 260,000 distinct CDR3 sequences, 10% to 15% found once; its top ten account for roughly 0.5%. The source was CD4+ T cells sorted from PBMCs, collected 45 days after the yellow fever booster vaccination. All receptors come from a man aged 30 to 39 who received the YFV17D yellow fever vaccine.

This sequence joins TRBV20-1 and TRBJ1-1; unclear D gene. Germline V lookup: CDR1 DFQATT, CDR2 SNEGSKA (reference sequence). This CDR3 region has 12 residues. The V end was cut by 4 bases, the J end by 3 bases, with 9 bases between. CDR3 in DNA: TGCAGTGCTATGGACCCCGACACTGAAGCTTTCTTT. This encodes CSAMDPDTEAFF.

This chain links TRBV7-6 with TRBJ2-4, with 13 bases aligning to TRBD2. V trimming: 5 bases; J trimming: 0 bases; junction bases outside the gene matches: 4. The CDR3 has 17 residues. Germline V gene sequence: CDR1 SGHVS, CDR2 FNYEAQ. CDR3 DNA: TGTGCCAGCAGCCCGGGGACTAGCGGGGAAGCCAAAAACATTCAGTACTTC. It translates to CASSPGTSGEAKNIQYF.

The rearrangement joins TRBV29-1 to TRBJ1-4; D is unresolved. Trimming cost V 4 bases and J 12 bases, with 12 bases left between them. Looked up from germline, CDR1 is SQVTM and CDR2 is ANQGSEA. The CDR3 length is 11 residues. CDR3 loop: CSVGRGVELFF. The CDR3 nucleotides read TGCAGCGTTGGGCGGGGAGTCGAACTGTTTTTT.

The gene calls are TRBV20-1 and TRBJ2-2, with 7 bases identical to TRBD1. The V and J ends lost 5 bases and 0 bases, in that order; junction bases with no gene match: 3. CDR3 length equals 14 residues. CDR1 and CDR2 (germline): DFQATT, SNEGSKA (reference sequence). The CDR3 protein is CSAPDRSNTGELFF. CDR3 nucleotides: TGCAGTGCTCCGGACAGGTCGAACACCGGGGAGCTGTTTTTT.

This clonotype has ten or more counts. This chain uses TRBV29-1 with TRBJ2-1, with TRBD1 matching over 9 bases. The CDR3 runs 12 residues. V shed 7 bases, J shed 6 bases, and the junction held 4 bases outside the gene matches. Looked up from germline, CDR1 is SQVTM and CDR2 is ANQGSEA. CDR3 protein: CSGDRATNEQFF. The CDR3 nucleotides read TGCAGCGGGGACAGGGCCACCAATGAGCAGTTCTTC.

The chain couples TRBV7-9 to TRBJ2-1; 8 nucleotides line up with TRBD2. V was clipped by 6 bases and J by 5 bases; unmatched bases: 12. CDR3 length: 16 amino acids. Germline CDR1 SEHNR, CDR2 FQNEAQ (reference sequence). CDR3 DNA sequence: TGTGCCAGCAGGGCACGGCAGCGGGAGTCCGACAATGAGCAGTTCTTC. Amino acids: CASRARQRESDNEQFF.

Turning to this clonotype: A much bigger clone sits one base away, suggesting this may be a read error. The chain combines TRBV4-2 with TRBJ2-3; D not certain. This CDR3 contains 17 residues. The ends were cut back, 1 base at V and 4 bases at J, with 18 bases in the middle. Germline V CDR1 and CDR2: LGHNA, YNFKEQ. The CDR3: CASSQGSSWTPPDTQYF. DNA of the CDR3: TGTGCCAGCAGCCAAGGTAGCTCTTGGACCCCCCCAGATACGCAGTATTTT.

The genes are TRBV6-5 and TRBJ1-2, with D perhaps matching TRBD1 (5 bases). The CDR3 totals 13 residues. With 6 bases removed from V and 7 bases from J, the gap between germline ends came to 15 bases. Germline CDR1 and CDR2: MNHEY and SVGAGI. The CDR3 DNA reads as TGTGCCAGCAGGCATCGGGACGTCCGTGGCTACACCTTC. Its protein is CASRHRDVRGYTF.

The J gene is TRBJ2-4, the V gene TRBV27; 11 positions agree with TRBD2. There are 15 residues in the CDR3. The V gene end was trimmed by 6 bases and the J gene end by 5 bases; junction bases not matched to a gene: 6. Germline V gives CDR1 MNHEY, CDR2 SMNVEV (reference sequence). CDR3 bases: TGTGCCAGCAGGCTCGGGACTAGCGGTCAAAACATTCAGTACTTC. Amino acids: CASRLGTSGQNIQYF.

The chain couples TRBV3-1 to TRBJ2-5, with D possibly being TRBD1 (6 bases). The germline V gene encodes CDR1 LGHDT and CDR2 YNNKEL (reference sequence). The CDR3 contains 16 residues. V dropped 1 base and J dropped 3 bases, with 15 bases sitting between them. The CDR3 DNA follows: TGTGCCAGCAGCCAAGGCGGGTGGACAGCGAAAGAGACCCAGTACTTC. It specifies CASSQGGWTAKETQYF.

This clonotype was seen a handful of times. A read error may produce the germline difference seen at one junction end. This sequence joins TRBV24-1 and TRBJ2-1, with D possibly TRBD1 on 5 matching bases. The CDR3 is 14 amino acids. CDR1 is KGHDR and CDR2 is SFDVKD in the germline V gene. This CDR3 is CATSDSRARVGRLF. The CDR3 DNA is TGTGCCACCAGTGATTCCCGGGCCAGGGTGGGCCGGCTCTTC.

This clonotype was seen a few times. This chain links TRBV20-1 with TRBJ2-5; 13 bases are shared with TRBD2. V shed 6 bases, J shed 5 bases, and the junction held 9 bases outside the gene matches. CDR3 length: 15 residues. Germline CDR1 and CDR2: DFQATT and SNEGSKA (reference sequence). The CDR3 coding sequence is TGCAGTGCGAGTGGACTAGCGGGAGAGAGGGAGACCCAGTACTTC. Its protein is CSASGLAGERETQYF.

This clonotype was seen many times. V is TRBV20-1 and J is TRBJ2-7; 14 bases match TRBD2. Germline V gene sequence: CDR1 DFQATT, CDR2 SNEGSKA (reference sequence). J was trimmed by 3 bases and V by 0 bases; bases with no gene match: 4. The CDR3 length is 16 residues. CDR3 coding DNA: TGCAGTGCTAGAGATCCCGGGACTAGCGGGAGCTACGAGCAGTACTTC. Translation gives CSARDPGTSGSYEQYF.

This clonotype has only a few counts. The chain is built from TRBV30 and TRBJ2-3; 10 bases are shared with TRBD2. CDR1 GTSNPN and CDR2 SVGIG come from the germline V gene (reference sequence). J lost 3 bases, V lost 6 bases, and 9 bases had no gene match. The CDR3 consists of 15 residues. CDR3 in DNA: TGTGCCTGCGTTCCGACTAGCGGGCCAACAGATACGCAGTATTTT. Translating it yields CACVPTSGPTDTQYF.

The CDR3 reads CASSPGHLGGTGELFF. Written as DNA, the CDR3 is TGTGCCAGCAGCCCGGGACACCTTGGCGGCACCGGGGAGCTGTTTTTT. This sequence joins TRBV6-1 and TRBJ2-2; possibly TRBD1 for D (6 bases). This CDR3 is 16 amino acids long. V gave up 6 bases and J gave up 4 bases, with 18 bases separating them. Germline CDR1 reads MNHNS; CDR2 reads SASEGT.

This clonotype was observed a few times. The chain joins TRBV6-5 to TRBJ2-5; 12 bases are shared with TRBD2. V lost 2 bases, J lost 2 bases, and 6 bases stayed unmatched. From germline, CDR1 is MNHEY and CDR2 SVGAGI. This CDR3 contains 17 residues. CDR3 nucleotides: TGTGCCAGCAGTTACAGGACTAGCGGGGCAGCACAAGAGACCCAGTACTTC. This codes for CASSYRTSGAAQETQYF.

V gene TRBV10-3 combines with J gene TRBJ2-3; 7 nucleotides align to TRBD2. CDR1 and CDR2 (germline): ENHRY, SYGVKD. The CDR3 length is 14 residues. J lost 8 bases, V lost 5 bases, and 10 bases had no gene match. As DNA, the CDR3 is TGTGCCATCAGTCTGAGGGAGGGTGACGCTACGCAGTATTTT. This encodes CAISLREGDATQYF.

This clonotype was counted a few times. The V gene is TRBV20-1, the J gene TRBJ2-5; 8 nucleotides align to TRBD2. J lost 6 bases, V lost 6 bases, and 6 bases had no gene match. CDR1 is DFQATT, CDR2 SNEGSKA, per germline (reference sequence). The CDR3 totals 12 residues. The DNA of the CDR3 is TGCAGTGCGCGGACTAGCTGGCAGACCCAGTACTTC. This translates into CSARTSWQTQYF.

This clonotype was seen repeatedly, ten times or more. Written as DNA, the CDR3 is TGCAGTGCTAACGTAAGAGCTAAAGGTGAAAAACTGTTTTTT. It encodes CSANVRAKGEKLFF. This chain uses TRBV20-1 with TRBJ1-4; no reliable D call. V lost 4 bases and J lost 7, with 16 bases in between. The CDR3 consists of 14 residues. From germline, CDR1 is DFQATT and CDR2 SNEGSKA (reference sequence).

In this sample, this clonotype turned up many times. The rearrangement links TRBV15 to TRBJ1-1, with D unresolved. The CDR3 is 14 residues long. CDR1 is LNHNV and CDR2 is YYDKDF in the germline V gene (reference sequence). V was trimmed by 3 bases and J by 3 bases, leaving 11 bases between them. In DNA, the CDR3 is TGTGCCACCAGCAGGACACGGGTGGACACTGAAGCTTTCTTT. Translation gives CATSRTRVDTEAFF.

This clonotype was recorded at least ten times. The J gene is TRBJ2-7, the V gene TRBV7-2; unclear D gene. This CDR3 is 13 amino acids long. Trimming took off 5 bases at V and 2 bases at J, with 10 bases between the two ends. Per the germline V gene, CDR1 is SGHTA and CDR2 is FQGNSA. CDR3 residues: CASSLEGTYEQYF. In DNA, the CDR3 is TGTGCCAGCAGCCTCGAAGGGACCTACGAGCAGTACTTC. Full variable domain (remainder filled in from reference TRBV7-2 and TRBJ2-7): GAGVSQSPSNKVTEKGKDVELRCDPISGHTALYWYRQSLGQGLEFLIYFQGNSAPDKSGLPSDRFSAERTGGSVSTLTIQRTQQEDSAVYLCASSLEGTYEQYFGPGTRLTVT.

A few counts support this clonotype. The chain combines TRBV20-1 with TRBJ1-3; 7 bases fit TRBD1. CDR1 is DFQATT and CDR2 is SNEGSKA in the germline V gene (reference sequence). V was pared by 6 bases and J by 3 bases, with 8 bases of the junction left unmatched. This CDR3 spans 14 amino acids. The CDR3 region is CSAPNRGYGNTIYF. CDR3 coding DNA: TGCAGTGCCCCTAACAGGGGTTATGGAAACACCATATATTTT.

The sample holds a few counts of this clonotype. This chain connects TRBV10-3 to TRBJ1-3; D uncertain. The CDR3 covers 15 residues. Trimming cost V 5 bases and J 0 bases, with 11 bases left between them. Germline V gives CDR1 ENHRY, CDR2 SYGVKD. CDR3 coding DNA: TGTGCCATCAGTTCCGGACGGGCCTCTGGAAACACCATATATTTT. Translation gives CAISSGRASGNTIYF.

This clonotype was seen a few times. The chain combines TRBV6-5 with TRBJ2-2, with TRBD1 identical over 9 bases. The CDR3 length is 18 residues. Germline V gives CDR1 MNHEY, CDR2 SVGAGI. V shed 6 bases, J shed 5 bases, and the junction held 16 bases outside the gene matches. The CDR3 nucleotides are TGTGCCAGCAGCATACTACCGCTGGACAGGGGAGGGACCGGGGAGCTGTTTTTT. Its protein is CASSILPLDRGGTGELFF.

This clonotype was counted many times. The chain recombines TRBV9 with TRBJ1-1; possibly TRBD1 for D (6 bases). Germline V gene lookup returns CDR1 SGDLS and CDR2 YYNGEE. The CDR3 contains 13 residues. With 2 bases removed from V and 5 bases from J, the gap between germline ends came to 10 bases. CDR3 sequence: CASSVGGMTEAFF. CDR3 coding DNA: TGTGCCAGCAGCGTGGGGGGCATGACTGAAGCTTTCTTT.